The 15 T cell receptor beta chains in this list originate from one sample, sequenced in a study of long-term antiretroviral therapy in people with HIV (dated by TCRdb to 2022 to 2024). The immunoSEQ hsTCRB v3.0 assay was used at survey level resolution to sequence the TRB variable region. TCRdb obtained this table from immuneACCESS and retained in-frame rearrangements with V and J assigned. These tables miss some clones; where compared with another copy, unresolved V genes account for less than half of the shortfall, and the remainder is unexplained. The sample includes more than 20,000 clones, with over 70% observed a single time. Approximately 5% of the sample rests with the top ten. The specimen comprised unsorted PBMCs, sampled 0.3 years after starting antiretroviral therapy. Source of these receptors: a man over 45 with HIV.

The chain carries TRBV6-6 and TRBJ2-2; D assignment may be TRBD1 or TRBD2 (6 bases each). Looked up from germline, CDR1 is MNHNY and CDR2 is SVGAGI (reference sequence). V lost 4 bases to trimming and J lost 6 bases, with 18 bases between them. CDR3 size: 16 residues. CDR3 sequence reads: CASSSHGGGGAGELFF. The CDR3 bases are TGTGCCAGCAGTTCCCACGGGGGCGGTGGGGCCGGGGAGCTGTTTTTT.

The gene calls are TRBV27 and TRBJ1-5; D uncertain. The CDR3 totals 11 residues. Trimming stripped 3 bases from V and 7 bases from J, with 4 bases between. Per germline, CDR1 MNHEY and CDR2 SMNVEV (reference sequence). Here the CDR3 reads CASSLEQPQHF. DNA for the CDR3: TGTGCCAGCAGTTTGGAGCAGCCCCAGCATTTT.

The gene calls are TRBV28 and TRBJ1-3; no definite D call. The length of the CDR3 is 14 residues. The germline V gene encodes CDR1 MDHEN and CDR2 SYDVKM. The V gene lost 7 bases and the J gene lost 4 bases, with 14 bases spanning the gap. CDR3 sequence: CASTPRKTGNTIYF. As DNA, the CDR3 is TGTGCCAGCACCCCCCGGAAGACGGGAAACACCATATATTTT.

In this sample, this clone turned up once. The chain uses TRBV28 and TRBJ1-2, with D tentatively TRBD1 (5 bases). The V end lost 4 bases, the J end lost 10 bases, and 19 bases lay between the germline ends. The V gene's germline CDR1 is MDHEN and CDR2 SYDVKM. The CDR3 consists of 14 residues. The CDR3: CASSSHPQAEDYTF. As DNA, the CDR3 is TGTGCCAGCAGTTCCCACCCACAGGCTGAAGACTACACCTTC.

The chain joins TRBV4-1 to TRBJ2-1; D may be TRBD1 (8 bases). Trimming took 4 bases from V and 1 from J, leaving 14 bases between them. Germline-derived CDR1 and CDR2 are MGHRA and YSYEKL. CDR3 size: 16 residues. The CDR3 DNA follows: TGCGCCAGCAGCCCAGGACAGGGAGGGTCCTACAATGAGCAGTTCTTC. This translates into CASSPGQGGSYNEQFF.

This rearrangement joins TRBV2 to TRBJ1-1; unclear D gene. The V and J ends lost 7 bases and 0 bases respectively, with 12 bases between them. CDR3 length equals 14 residues. From germline, CDR1 is SNHLY and CDR2 FYNNEI. This CDR3 reads CASNQRAMNTEAFF. The DNA of the CDR3 is TGTGCCAGCAATCAGAGAGCTATGAACACTGAAGCTTTCTTT.

In DNA, the CDR3 is TGTGCCAGCAGCTTGAGACCCCCCGGAAACATTCAGTACTTC. It yields the protein CASSLRPPGNIQYF. The chain has TRBV11-3 and TRBJ2-4; no firm D call. Germline lookup yields CDR1 SGHNT and CDR2 YENEEA. The CDR3 spans 14 residues. V dropped 3 bases and J dropped 6 bases, with 12 bases sitting between them.

This clone was found a few times. The CDR3 nucleotides are TGTGCCAGCAGCTTGGAGGGGCTTAGCAATCAGCCCCAGCATTTT. Translating gives CASSLEGLSNQPQHF. V gene TRBV11-2 combines with J gene TRBJ1-5; the D gene is possibly TRBD1 (5 bases). Germline V gives CDR1 SGHAT, CDR2 FQNNGV. With 3 bases removed from V and 0 bases from J, the gap between germline ends came to 9 bases. The CDR3 spans 15 residues. The entire variable domain, with the rest obtained from reference TRBV11-2 and TRBJ1-5, is as follows: EAGVAQSPRYKIIEKRQSVAFWCNPISGHATLYWYQQILGQGPKLLIQFQNNGVVDDSQLPKDRFSAERLKGVDSTLKIQPAKLEDSAVYLCASSLEGLSNQPQHFGDGTRLSIL.

J is TRBJ1-1 and V is TRBV30; no reliable D call. The CDR3 loop spans 11 amino acids. V lost 2 bases to trimming and J lost 1 base, with 2 bases between them. CDR1 is GTSNPN and CDR2 is SVGIG in the germline V gene (reference sequence). CDR3 nucleotides: TGTGCCTGGAGTAAGAACACTGAAGCTTTCTTT. This codes for CAWSKNTEAFF. Together with reference TRBV30 and TRBJ1-1, the CDR3 gives the full variable domain: SQTIHQWPATLVQPVGSPLSLECTVEGTSNPNLYWYRQAAGRGLQLLFYSVGIGQISSEVPQNLSASRPQDRQFILSSKKLLLSDSGFYLCAWSKNTEAFFGQGTRLTVV.

This CDR3 reads CASSSPARPGLEHYEQYF. CDR3 coding DNA: TGCGCCAGCAGCTCTCCCGCCCGCCCGGGACTAGAGCACTACGAGCAGTACTTC. This sequence joins TRBV5-1 and TRBJ2-7; 8 bases are shared with TRBD2. The CDR3 totals 18 residues. The germline V gene encodes CDR1 SGHRS and CDR2 YFSETQ. After removal of 3 bases from V and 3 bases from J, the junction contained 17 bases not matched to a gene.

The J gene is TRBJ2-1, the V gene TRBV15; the D call may be TRBD1 or TRBD2 (6 bases each). Germline CDR1 LNHNV, CDR2 YYDKDF (reference sequence). This CDR3 is 16 amino acids long. V shed 1 base and J shed 8 bases, with 18 bases lying between them. The CDR3 spells CATSRGGMGGTDEQFF. CDR3 in DNA: TGTGCCACCAGCAGAGGCGGCATGGGGGGCACGGATGAGCAGTTCTTC.

The chain carries TRBV2 and TRBJ2-2; 12 bases line up with TRBD2. The CDR3 extends over 20 amino acids. The V segment lost 4 bases and the J segment 1 base; nucleotides outside the gene matches: 13. The germline gives CDR1 SNHLY, CDR2 FYNNEI. CDR3 DNA sequence: TGTGCCAGCAGTGGAGAACTCCCGGGACTAGCGGGTTTGAACACCGGGGAGCTGTTTTTT. It is translated as CASSGELPGLAGLNTGELFF. The entire variable domain, with the rest obtained from reference TRBV2 and TRBJ2-2, is as follows: EPEVTQTPSHQVTQMGQEVILRCVPISNHLYFYWYRQILGQKVEFLVSFYNNEISEKSEIFDDQFSVERPDGSNFTLKIRSTKLEDSAMYFCASSGELPGLAGLNTGELFFGEGSRLTVL.

The chain uses TRBV9 and TRBJ2-1, with TRBD1 matching 10 bases. The CDR3 contains 16 residues. The junction had 11 bases not matched to a gene; V was cut back by 4 bases and J by 7 bases. Germline lookup yields CDR1 SGDLS and CDR2 YYNGEE. CDR3 nucleotide sequence: TGTGCCAGCAGCCCTCCCCGGACAGGGGGGGATAATGAGCAGTTCTTC. Amino acid sequence: CASSPPRTGGDNEQFF.

This chain connects TRBV6-5 to TRBJ1-5; D remains unclear. Germline assignment: CDR1 MNHEY and CDR2 SVGAGI. The CDR3 sequence is 15 residues long. V was shortened by 0 bases and J by 6 bases, with 12 bases between the two germline ends. The CDR3 sequence is CASSYSISGIQPQHF. The CDR3 bases are TGTGCCAGCAGTTACTCGATTTCCGGGATTCAGCCCCAGCATTTT.

The chain carries TRBV30 and TRBJ2-7; 7 bases map to TRBD1. The CDR3 extends over 14 amino acids. V lost 3 bases, J lost 2 bases, and 7 bases stayed unmatched. Germline-derived CDR1 and CDR2 are GTSNPN and SVGIG (reference sequence). CDR3 bases: TGTGCCTGGAGCCATGGGCAGGGGGCCTACGAGCAGTACTTC. Protein product: CAWSHGQGAYEQYF.